Shown below are 16 T cell receptor beta chains from a single sample sequenced in a study of graft-versus-host responses after intestinal transplantation. TCRdb keeps only in-frame clones here, not all; method: immunoSEQ multiplex PCR. Of some 26,000 clones listed, approximately 94% are singletons. Sequencing was performed on PBMCs, taken 156 days after intestinal transplant. All receptors come from a human patient who received an intestinal transplant, so some T cells may come from the graft donor.

The CDR3 DNA is TGTGCCAGCAGCCCCGGACCGCGGAACTACACCTTC. Its translation: CASSPGPRNYTF. The chain employs TRBV7-8 and TRBJ1-2; D is ambiguous. V lost 5 bases and J lost 10, with 14 bases in between. There are 12 residues in the CDR3. Looked up from germline, CDR1 is SGHVS and CDR2 is FQNEAQ.

This clone occurred a few times. The V call is TRBV10-2, the J call TRBJ2-7, with D perhaps TRBD2 (6 bases). V was shortened by 0 bases and J by 3 bases, with 9 bases between the two germline ends. The CDR3 covers 14 residues. The germline CDR1 and CDR2 sequences are WSHSY and SAAADI. This CDR3 is CASSESGRGYEQYF. The DNA of the CDR3 is TGCGCCAGCAGTGAGTCGGGGCGGGGCTACGAGCAGTACTTC.

The chain recombines TRBV10-2 with TRBJ2-7; D ambiguous. With 0 bases removed from V and 0 bases from J, the gap between germline ends came to 6 bases. Germline values: CDR1 WSHSY, CDR2 SAAADI. The CDR3 is 14 residues long. In DNA form, the CDR3 reads TGCGCCAGCAGTGAGTCGGGGATCTCCTACGAGCAGTACTTC. This sequence encodes CASSESGISYEQYF.

This rearrangement joins TRBV11-1 to TRBJ2-1, with a possible D match to TRBD1 (7 bases). In germline, CDR1 is SGHAT, CDR2 FQDESV (reference sequence). The V gene lost 4 bases and the J gene lost 4 bases, with 14 bases spanning the gap. The CDR3 has 15 residues. DNA of the CDR3: TGTGCCAGCAGCTCGCGGGACAGTATGTACAATGAGCAGTTCTTC. Its translation is CASSSRDSMYNEQFF. Supplemented by reference TRBV11-1 and TRBJ2-1, the full variable domain reads EAEVAQSPRYKITEKSQAVAFWCDPISGHATLYWYRQILGQGPELLVQFQDESVVDDSQLPKDRFSAERLKGVDSTLKIQPAELGDSAMYLCASSSRDSMYNEQFFGPGTRLTVL.

This chain connects TRBV5-1 to TRBJ1-2, with D tentatively TRBD1 (5 bases). With 4 bases removed from V and 6 bases from J, the gap between germline ends came to 16 bases. Looked up from germline, CDR1 is SGHRS and CDR2 is YFSETQ. This CDR3 is 14 amino acids long. The CDR3 coding sequence is TGCGCCAGCAGCACCTACCTCGGGGGAGATGGCTACACCTTC. Translating gives CASSTYLGGDGYTF.

The chain has TRBV11-2 and TRBJ2-1; TRBD2 matches 7 bases. V dropped 3 bases and J dropped 4; count of bases not matched to a gene: 6. The germline V gene encodes CDR1 SGHAT and CDR2 FQNNGV. The CDR3 sequence is 15 residues long. CDR3 residues: CASSFRASGYNEQFF. The CDR3 nucleotides read TGTGCCAGCAGCTTTAGGGCTAGCGGATACAATGAGCAGTTCTTC.

The chain has TRBV5-1 and TRBJ2-3, with 12 positions matching TRBD1. Losses at the gene ends were 4 bases for V and 6 bases for J; bases not matched to a gene: 12. This CDR3 is built from 17 residues. Germline V gene sequence: CDR1 SGHRS, CDR2 YFSETQ. The CDR3 DNA sequence: TGCGCCAGCAGCATAAGATCCCGGGACAGGGGGCTTGATACGCAGTATTTT. Protein product: CASSIRSRDRGLDTQYF.

The chain employs TRBV7-8 and TRBJ2-2; a weak D match, TRBD2 (6 bases). In germline, CDR1 is SGHVS, CDR2 FQNEAQ. CDR3 length: 14 residues. V dropped 2 bases and J dropped 6 bases, with 10 bases sitting between them. This chain's CDR3 is CASSLQGGPGELFF. The DNA for the CDR3 is TGTGCCAGCAGCTTACAGGGAGGCCCCGGGGAGCTGTTTTTT.

The chain links TRBV6-1 to TRBJ1-4, with TRBD1 as a possible D gene (6 bases). Germline V lookup: CDR1 MNHNS, CDR2 SASEGT. This CDR3 is built from 13 residues. Trimming cost V 8 bases and J 10 bases, with 17 bases left between them. The CDR3 reads CASRDTGFGKLFF. The CDR3 DNA is TGTGCCAGCCGAGATACAGGGTTCGGAAAACTGTTTTTT.

The V and J genes are TRBV27 and TRBJ2-1; TRBD1 is a possible D gene (6 bases). The germline gives CDR1 MNHEY, CDR2 SMNVEV (reference sequence). This CDR3 is built from 13 residues. V was cut by 6 bases and J by 6 bases, with 12 bases left in between. CDR3 amino acids: CASRDSLRNEQFF. The CDR3 region has the DNA TGTGCCAGCAGGGACAGTCTACGCAATGAGCAGTTCTTC.

The chain combines TRBV21-1 with TRBJ2-1; the D call of TRBD1 is as the table states it, not checked on the DNA. TRBV21-1 constitutes a pseudogene. The CDR3 spans 14 residues. The CDR3, as DNA: TGTGCCAGCAGGGAGACAGGGGGGAGGAATGAGCAGTTCTTC. Protein product: CASRETGGRNEQFF.

J is TRBJ2-5 and V is TRBV29-1; 9 bases are shared with TRBD1. This CDR3 has 14 amino acids. CDR1 is SQVTM and CDR2 is ANQGSEA in the germline V gene. V gave up 4 bases and J gave up 4 bases; unmatched junction bases: 7. The CDR3 bases are TGCAGCGTTGGGACGAGGACAGGGGTAGAGACCCAGTACTTC. This sequence encodes CSVGTRTGVETQYF.

The chain carries TRBV7-8 and TRBJ2-1; no clear D gene. Trimming pared 4 bases from V and 4 bases from J, leaving 14 bases between. The CDR3 is made up of 15 amino acids. Germline-derived CDR1 and CDR2 are SGHVS and FQNEAQ. The CDR3 DNA sequence: TGTGCCAGCAGCTCCAACCCGAACGTTTACAATGAGCAGTTCTTC. Residues: CASSSNPNVYNEQFF.

The V and J genes are TRBV19 and TRBJ2-7; D perhaps matches TRBD2 (6 bases). The V end lost 8 bases, the J end lost 0 bases, and 11 bases lay between the germline ends. The CDR3 loop spans 13 amino acids. Germline V gene lookup returns CDR1 LNHDA and CDR2 SQIVND (reference sequence). This CDR3 reads CASGPGASYEQYF. The CDR3 DNA is TGTGCCAGTGGCCCGGGAGCCTCCTACGAGCAGTACTTC. Together with reference TRBV19 and TRBJ2-7, the CDR3 gives the full variable domain: DGGITQSPKYLFRKEGQNVTLSCEQNLNHDAMYWYRQDPGQGLRLIYYSQIVNDFQKGDIAEGYSVSREKKESFPLTVTSAQKNPTAFYLCASGPGASYEQYFGPGTRLTVT.

The chain has TRBV15 and TRBJ2-1; 10 positions agree with TRBD2. Germline loops: CDR1 LNHNV, CDR2 YYDKDF (reference sequence). The CDR3 covers 16 residues. V was pared by 2 bases and J by 0 bases, with 1 base of the junction left unmatched. The CDR3 sequence: CATSRSSGGSYNEQFF. The CDR3 DNA is TGTGCCACCAGCAGATCTAGCGGGGGCTCCTACAATGAGCAGTTCTTC.

Remarks on this clone: This same CDR3 is encoded by further DNA sequences in the sample. The chain couples TRBV6-5 to TRBJ1-5, with TRBD1 identical over 7 bases. Germline CDR1 reads MNHEY; CDR2 reads SVGAGI. This CDR3 contains 15 residues. The junction had 8 bases not matched to a gene; V was cut back by 6 bases and J by 3 bases. The CDR3 DNA is TGTGCCAGCAGGCCAACAGGGGCCTTCAATCAGCCCCAGCATTTT. Translated, it gives CASRPTGAFNQPQHF.